What follows are 16 T cell receptor beta chains derived from one specimen sequenced in a study of T cells in localized non-small cell lung cancer. Data came from immunoSEQ multiplex PCR; TCRdb stores just in-frame clones and leaves some out. Of some 72,000 clones listed, approximately 84% are singletons. Sequenced here: peripheral blood, sampled before any cancer treatment. The receptors were sampled from a man between 40 and 69 years old with stage I lung adenocarcinoma.

The genes are TRBV27 and TRBJ2-2; 10 bases map to TRBD1. Per the germline V gene, CDR1 is MNHEY and CDR2 is SMNVEV (reference sequence). This CDR3 has 16 amino acids. J gave up 6 bases and V 2 bases, and 6 bases lay outside the gene matches. The chain's CDR3 is CASSLRGQGLPGELFF. CDR3 nucleotides: TGTGCCAGCAGTTTAAGGGGACAGGGGTTACCCGGGGAGCTGTTTTTT.

The CDR3 sequence: CASSIPGESYEQYF. CDR3 nucleotide sequence: TGTGCCAGTAGTATCCCGGGGGAGTCCTACGAGCAGTACTTC. The rearrangement uses TRBV19 and TRBJ2-7; D is perhaps TRBD2 (6 bases). Germline V gene sequence: CDR1 LNHDA, CDR2 SQIVND (reference sequence). This CDR3 region has 14 residues. V was shortened by 3 bases and J by 1 base, with 10 bases between the two germline ends. Filled out from reference TRBV19 and TRBJ2-7, the complete variable domain reads DGGITQSPKYLFRKEGQNVTLSCEQNLNHDAMYWYRQDPGQGLRLIYYSQIVNDFQKGDIAEGYSVSREKKESFPLTVTSAQKNPTAFYLCASSIPGESYEQYFGPGTRLTVT.

This clone turned up a few times. In nucleotides, the CDR3 is TGTGCCTGGAGTCCCCCGGACACTGAAGCTTTCTTT. Its protein product is CAWSPPDTEAFF. The rearrangement joins TRBV30 to TRBJ1-1; D gene unclear. Germline lookup yields CDR1 GTSNPN and CDR2 SVGIG (reference sequence). The CDR3 totals 12 residues. Trimming took off 2 bases at V and 3 bases at J, with 7 bases between the two ends. Drawing the rest from reference TRBV30 and TRBJ1-1, the complete variable domain is SQTIHQWPATLVQPVGSPLSLECTVEGTSNPNLYWYRQAAGRGLQLLFYSVGIGQISSEVPQNLSASRPQDRQFILSSKKLLLSDSGFYLCAWSPPDTEAFFGQGTRLTVV.

V and J are TRBV9 and TRBJ2-1, with TRBD1 matching over 7 bases. V shed 5 bases and J 4 bases; nucleotides not matched to a gene: 6. Germline CDR1 is SGDLS and CDR2 is YYNGEE. The CDR3 is 14 residues long. This chain's CDR3 is CASSGDSLYNEQFF. In DNA form, the CDR3 reads TGTGCCAGCAGTGGGGACAGTTTGTACAATGAGCAGTTCTTC.

This clone was picked up a small number of times. This rearrangement joins TRBV2 to TRBJ1-5; no firm D call. Trimming removed 6 bases at V and 4 bases at J, with 10 bases between. The CDR3 length is 13 residues. Germline V gives CDR1 SNHLY, CDR2 FYNNEI. The CDR3 protein is CASRMEGNQPQHF. CDR3 DNA: TGTGCCAGCAGGATGGAGGGAAATCAGCCCCAGCATTTT.

Here the CDR3 reads CASSWGQGNTYEQYF. The CDR3 bases are TGTGCCAGCAGTTGGGGACAGGGGAATACCTACGAGCAGTACTTC. The rearrangement uses TRBV27 and TRBJ2-7, with 10 bases identical to TRBD1. The CDR3 has 15 residues. The germline CDR1 and CDR2 sequences are MNHEY and SMNVEV (reference sequence). V lost 4 bases, J lost 2 bases, and 5 bases stayed unmatched.

V and J are TRBV28 and TRBJ1-2; TRBD1 matches at 9 bases. Per the germline V gene, CDR1 is MDHEN and CDR2 is SYDVKM. Trimming cost V 6 bases and J 8 bases; bases outside gene matches: 10. This CDR3 comprises 14 residues. CDR3: CASSRTGVELGYTF. The CDR3 DNA follows: TGTGCCAGCAGCCGGACAGGGGTCGAATTGGGCTACACCTTC.

The rearrangement joins TRBV13 to TRBJ1-5; 9 bases line up with TRBD1. V lost 4 bases and J lost 2; bases outside the gene matches: 6. The V gene's germline CDR1 is PRHDT and CDR2 FYEKMQ (reference sequence). This CDR3 has 16 amino acids. The CDR3: CASSYNRGLGNQPQHF. The CDR3 bases are TGTGCCAGCAGCTACAACAGGGGGCTCGGCAATCAGCCCCAGCATTTT.

V is TRBV30 and J is TRBJ2-2; tentatively, D is TRBD1 (5 bases). Trimming left V 3 bases short and J 5 bases short, with 13 bases between. This CDR3 has 14 residues. Germline lookup yields CDR1 GTSNPN and CDR2 SVGIG (reference sequence). Here the CDR3 reads CAWRRGAITGELFF. The DNA of the CDR3 is TGTGCCTGGAGAAGGGGCGCGATTACCGGGGAGCTGTTTTTT.

This clone was seen only a few times. V and J are TRBV11-2 and TRBJ2-7; TRBD1 or TRBD2 may be the D gene (5 bases each). Germline V CDR1 and CDR2: SGHAT, FQNNGV. V dropped 3 bases and J dropped 5 bases, with 14 bases sitting between them. CDR3 length: 14 residues. The CDR3 region is CASSLGDQGHEQYF. For the CDR3, the DNA is TGTGCCAGCAGCTTGGGGGACCAGGGCCACGAGCAGTACTTC.

The genes are TRBV9 and TRBJ2-4; 7 bases agree with TRBD1. V was clipped by 4 bases and J by 0 bases; unmatched bases: 13. Germline V lookup: CDR1 SGDLS, CDR2 YYNGEE. The CDR3 runs 18 residues. The CDR3 DNA reads as TGTGCCAGCAGCCCGAGGGGGCCCGTCGGATTAGCCAAAAACATTCAGTACTTC. Protein product: CASSPRGPVGLAKNIQYF.

The chain links TRBV27 to TRBJ2-7; D is unclear. V was shortened by 5 bases and J by 3 bases, with 14 bases between the two germline ends. The germline CDR1 and CDR2 sequences are MNHEY and SMNVEV (reference sequence). This CDR3 is 14 amino acids long. The CDR3 DNA reads TGTGCCAGCAGTCCCCATCAACCCTTCTACGAGCAGTACTTC. This translates into CASSPHQPFYEQYF.

The V gene is TRBV7-8, the J gene TRBJ2-1; 7 bases line up with TRBD2. CDR1 and CDR2 from the germline V gene are SGHVS and FQNEAQ. Trimming removed 3 bases from V and 5 bases from J; junction bases left unmatched: 10. This CDR3 comprises 16 residues. The DNA of the CDR3 is TGTGCCAGCAGCTTGATTAGCGGGTCTGGAGACAATGAGCAGTTCTTC. It specifies CASSLISGSGDNEQFF.

The rearrangement uses TRBV30 and TRBJ1-1, with no clear D. The germline CDR1 and CDR2 sequences are GTSNPN and SVGIG (reference sequence). The CDR3 spans 13 residues. Trimming removed 2 bases at V and 5 bases at J, with 12 bases between. The CDR3 sequence is CAWSSLMGTEAFF. The CDR3 bases are TGTGCCTGGAGTTCCCTGATGGGGACTGAAGCTTTCTTT. Together with reference TRBV30 and TRBJ1-1, the CDR3 gives the full variable domain: SQTIHQWPATLVQPVGSPLSLECTVEGTSNPNLYWYRQAAGRGLQLLFYSVGIGQISSEVPQNLSASRPQDRQFILSSKKLLLSDSGFYLCAWSSLMGTEAFFGQGTRLTVV.

The J gene is TRBJ1-1, the V gene TRBV14, with TRBD1 matching over 7 bases. CDR3 length: 14 amino acids. The V and J ends lost 3 bases and 10 bases, in that order; junction bases with no gene match: 11. Per the germline V gene, CDR1 is SGHDN and CDR2 is FVKESK. The CDR3 DNA reads TGTGCCAGCAGCCATCGTCAGGGGGAAGGGGGAGCTTTCTTT. Translating gives CASSHRQGEGGAFF.

The rearrangement uses TRBV5-6 and TRBJ2-5; possibly TRBD2 for D (5 bases). Trimming shortened V by 1 base and J by 4 bases, and 11 bases separated the two germline ends. Germline V CDR1 and CDR2: SGHDT, YYEEEE. The length of the CDR3 is 14 residues. The CDR3 coding sequence is TGTGCCAGCAGCTTGAGCGGCTTAGGAGAGACCCAGTACTTC. It codes for CASSLSGLGETQYF. Using reference TRBV5-6 and TRBJ2-5 for the parts outside the CDR3, the full variable domain is DAGVTQSPTHLIKTRGQQVTLRCSPKSGHDTVSWYQQALGQGPQFIFQYYEEEERQRGNFPDRFSGHQFPNYSSELNVNALLLGDSALYLCASSLSGLGETQYFGPGTRLLVL.